A single sample gave rise to the 4 T cell receptor beta chains below, sequenced in a study of blood T cell repertoires in COVID-19. Method: immunoSEQ multiplex PCR; TCRdb's copy keeps in-frame clones and lacks some. The sample gives about 400,000 clones, approximately 87% of which show up once; 0.95% to 1% is in the top ten. The sample consisted of PBMCs or T cells enriched from blood (not recorded which). All receptors derive from a woman in her thirties with acute COVID-19.

V usage is TRBV24-1 and J usage is TRBJ1-1; 8 nucleotides align to TRBD1. CDR3 size: 15 residues. Germline V gene data show CDR1 as KGHDR and CDR2 as SFDVKD. Trimming at V came to 5 bases and at J to 3 bases, leaving 7 bases not matched to a gene. The CDR3, as DNA: TGTGCCACCAGTGGCCCGACAGGGGCTCACACTGAAGCTTTCTTT. This translates into CATSGPTGAHTEAFF.

The CDR3, as DNA: TGTGCCAGCCGAAGGTCCAGGGACTACAATGAGCAGTTCTTC. Its protein product is CASRRSRDYNEQFF. This chain joins TRBV7-2 and TRBJ2-1, with TRBD1 as a possible D gene (5 bases). CDR1 is SGHTA, CDR2 FQGNSA, per germline. This CDR3 has 14 amino acids. V was cut by 8 bases and J by 3 bases, with 14 bases left in between.

The chain uses TRBV3-1 (or the pseudogene TRBV3-2) and TRBJ2-6, with 8 bases matching TRBD1. Losses at the gene ends were 8 bases for V and 2 bases for J; bases not matched to a gene: 5. CDR3 length: 15 residues. CDR1 and CDR2 (germline): LGHDT, YNNKEL (reference sequence). CDR3 sequence reads: CASEDRAPGANVLTF. In DNA, the CDR3 is TGTGCCAGCGAGGACAGGGCTCCTGGGGCCAACGTCCTGACTTTC.

Worth noting for this clone: The identical CDR3 is also encoded by other nucleotide sequences in the sample. The V and J genes are TRBV5-1 and TRBJ2-7; D may be TRBD1 (7 bases). This CDR3 region has 15 residues. CDR1 and CDR2 from the germline V gene are SGHRS and YFSETQ. The ends were cut back, 0 bases at V and 6 bases at J, with 16 bases in the middle. CDR3 region: CASSLGGQGGGEQYF. Here the CDR3 DNA reads TGCGCCAGCAGCTTGGGGGGGCAGGGGGGCGGCGAGCAGTACTTC. The entire variable domain, with the rest obtained from reference TRBV5-1 and TRBJ2-7, is as follows: KAGVTQTPRYLIKTRGQQVTLSCSPISGHRSVSWYQQTPGQGLQFLFEYFSETQRNKGNFPGRFSGRQFSNSRSEMNVSTLELGDSALYLCASSLGGQGGGEQYFGPGTRLTVT.